The sample holds many counts of the clone carrying this T cell receptor beta chain. Its target is not known. The sample originates from a study of regulatory T cells in long-lasting Graves disease. As for the study in general: Patients newly diagnosed with Graves' had been on antithyroid drugs for under 3 months.

Sequencing libraries for TCR beta were prepared with iRepertoire HTBI primers and Arm-PCR of CDR3 regions. A single record per CDR3 protein comes from TCRdb applying MiXCR to the multiplex PCR reads. Seen here are about 440,000 distinct CDR3 sequences, 16% observed once, and the top ten hold about 10%. Time point noted: newly diagnosed GD, antithyroid drugs for less than 3 months. Extracted PBMC RNA gave rise to the TCR library. Study-level results: Peripheral blood was the sole material, not thyroid tissue.

This CDR3 is 14 amino acids long. In germline, CDR1 is MNHEY, CDR2 SMNVEV (reference sequence). V was pared by 5 bases and J by 6 bases, with 10 bases of the junction left unmatched. These data were also filed under a second study, of T cells in Graves' hyperthyroidism and ophthalmopathy. Per that paper: For the diagnoses, clinical symptoms, serum thyroxine and TRAb, thyroid ultrasound and orbital computed tomography were used.

This chain connects TRBV27 to TRBJ2-7, with 7 bases matching TRBD1. This specimen consisted of peripheral blood mononuclear cells (PBMCs), obtained at new diagnosis, from a patient treated with antithyroid drugs. This receptor was obtained from a woman aged 30 to 39 with Graves disease. The chain's CDR3 is CASSPRGIRFEQYF. The CDR3 DNA follows: TGTGCCAGCAGTCCCAGGGGGATTCGATTCGAGCAGTACTTC.